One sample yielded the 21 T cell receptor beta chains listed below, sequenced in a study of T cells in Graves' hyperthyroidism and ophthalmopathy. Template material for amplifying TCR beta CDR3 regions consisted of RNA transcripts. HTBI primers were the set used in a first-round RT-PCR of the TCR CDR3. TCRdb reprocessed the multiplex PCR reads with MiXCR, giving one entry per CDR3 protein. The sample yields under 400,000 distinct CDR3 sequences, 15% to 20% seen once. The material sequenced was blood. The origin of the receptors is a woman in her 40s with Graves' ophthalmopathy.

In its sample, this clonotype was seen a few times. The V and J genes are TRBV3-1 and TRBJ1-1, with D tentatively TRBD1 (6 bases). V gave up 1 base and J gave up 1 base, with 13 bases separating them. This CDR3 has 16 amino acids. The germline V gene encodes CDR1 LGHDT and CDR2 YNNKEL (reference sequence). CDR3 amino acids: CASSQAGARTNTEAFF. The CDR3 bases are TGTGCCAGCAGCCAAGCAGGGGCCAGGACGAACACTGAAGCTTTCTTT.

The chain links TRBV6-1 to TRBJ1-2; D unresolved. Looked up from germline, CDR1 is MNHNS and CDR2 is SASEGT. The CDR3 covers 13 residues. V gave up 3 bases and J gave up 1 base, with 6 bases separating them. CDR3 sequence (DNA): TGTGCCAGCAGTGAGTTCCGTAACTATGGCTACACCTTC. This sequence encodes CASSEFRNYGYTF.

CDR3 region: CASTISGSRSDEQYF. The DNA of the CDR3 is TGTGCCAGCACCATCAGCGGGAGTAGGTCCGACGAGCAGTACTTC. V and J are TRBV6-1 and TRBJ2-7; 8 bases map to TRBD2. The germline V gene encodes CDR1 MNHNS and CDR2 SASEGT. Trimming cost V 7 bases and J 5 bases; bases outside gene matches: 13. The CDR3 length is 15 residues.

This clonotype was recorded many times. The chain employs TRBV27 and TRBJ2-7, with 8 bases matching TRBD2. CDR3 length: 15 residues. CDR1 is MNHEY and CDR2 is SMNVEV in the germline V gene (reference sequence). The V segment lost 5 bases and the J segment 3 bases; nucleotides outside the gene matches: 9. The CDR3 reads CASSVLAGRHYEQYF. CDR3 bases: TGTGCCAGCAGTGTCTTAGCGGGACGGCACTACGAGCAGTACTTC.

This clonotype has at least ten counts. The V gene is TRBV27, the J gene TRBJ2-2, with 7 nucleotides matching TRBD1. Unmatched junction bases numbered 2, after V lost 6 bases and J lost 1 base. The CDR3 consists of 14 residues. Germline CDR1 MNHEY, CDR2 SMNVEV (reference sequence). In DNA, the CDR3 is TGTGCCAGCAGCCGGGACAGGAACACCGGGGAGCTGTTTTTT. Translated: CASSRDRNTGELFF.

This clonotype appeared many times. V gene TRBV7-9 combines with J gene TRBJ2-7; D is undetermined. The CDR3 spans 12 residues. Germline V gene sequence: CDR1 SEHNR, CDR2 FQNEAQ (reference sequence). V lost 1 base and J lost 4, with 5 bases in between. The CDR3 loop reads CASSLESYEQYF. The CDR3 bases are TGTGCCAGCAGCTTAGAGTCGTACGAGCAGTACTTC.

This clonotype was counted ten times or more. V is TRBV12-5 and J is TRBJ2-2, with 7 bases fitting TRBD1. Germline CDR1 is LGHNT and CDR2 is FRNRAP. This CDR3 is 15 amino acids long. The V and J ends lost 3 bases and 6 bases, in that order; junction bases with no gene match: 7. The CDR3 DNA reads TGTGCTAGTGGTTTCGGAGCTACAGGGGCCGGGGAGCTGTTTTTT. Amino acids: CASGFGATGAGELFF.

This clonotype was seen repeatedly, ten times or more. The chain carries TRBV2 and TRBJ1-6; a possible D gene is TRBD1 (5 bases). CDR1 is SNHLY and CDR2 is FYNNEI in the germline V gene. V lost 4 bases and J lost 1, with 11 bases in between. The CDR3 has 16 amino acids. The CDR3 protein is CASSAGGASYNSPLHF. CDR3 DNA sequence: TGTGCCAGCAGTGCCGGTGGGGCATCCTATAATTCACCCCTCCACTTT.

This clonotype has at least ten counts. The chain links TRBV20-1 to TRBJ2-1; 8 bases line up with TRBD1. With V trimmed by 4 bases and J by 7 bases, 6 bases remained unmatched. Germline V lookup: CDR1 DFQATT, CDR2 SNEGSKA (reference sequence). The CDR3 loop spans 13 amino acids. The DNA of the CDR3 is TGCAGTGCTACAGGGGGCGCCGGGAATGAGCAGTTCTTC. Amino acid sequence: CSATGGAGNEQFF.

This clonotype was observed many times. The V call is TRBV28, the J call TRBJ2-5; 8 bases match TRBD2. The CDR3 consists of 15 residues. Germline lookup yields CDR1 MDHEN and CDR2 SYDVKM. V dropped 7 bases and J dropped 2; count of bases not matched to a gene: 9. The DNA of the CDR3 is TGTGCCAGCATTCGGGGGGGGCGGAAACAAGAGACCCAGTACTTC. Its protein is CASIRGGRKQETQYF.

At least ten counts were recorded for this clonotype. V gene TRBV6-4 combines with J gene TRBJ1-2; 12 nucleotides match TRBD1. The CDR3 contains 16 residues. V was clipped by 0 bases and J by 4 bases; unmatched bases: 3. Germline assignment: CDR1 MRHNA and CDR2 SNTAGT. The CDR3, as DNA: TGTGCCAGCAGTGACTCCCCGGGACAGGGGGCCTATGGCTACACCTTC. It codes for CASSDSPGQGAYGYTF.

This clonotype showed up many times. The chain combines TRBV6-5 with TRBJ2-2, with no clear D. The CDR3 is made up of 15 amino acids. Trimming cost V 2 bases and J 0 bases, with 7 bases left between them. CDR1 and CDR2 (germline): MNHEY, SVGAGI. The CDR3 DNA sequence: TGTGCCAGCAGTTACAGCCACACGAACACCGGGGAGCTGTTTTTT. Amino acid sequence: CASSYSHTNTGELFF.

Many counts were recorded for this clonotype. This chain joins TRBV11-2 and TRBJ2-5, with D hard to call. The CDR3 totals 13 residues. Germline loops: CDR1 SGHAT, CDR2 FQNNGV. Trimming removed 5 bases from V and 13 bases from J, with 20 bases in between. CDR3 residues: CASSPRRTGSPYF. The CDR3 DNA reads TGTGCCAGCAGCCCCCGACGGACGGGTTCCCCGTACTTC. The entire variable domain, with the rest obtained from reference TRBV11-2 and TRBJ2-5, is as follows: EAGVAQSPRYKIIEKRQSVAFWCNPISGHATLYWYQQILGQGPKLLIQFQNNGVVDDSQLPKDRFSAERLKGVDSTLKIQPAKLEDSAVYLCASSPRRTGSPYFGPGTRLLVL.

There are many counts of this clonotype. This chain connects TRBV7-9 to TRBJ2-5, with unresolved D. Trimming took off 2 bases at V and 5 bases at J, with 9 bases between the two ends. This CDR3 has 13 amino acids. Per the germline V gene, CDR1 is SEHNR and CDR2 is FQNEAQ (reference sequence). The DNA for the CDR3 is TGTGCCAGCAGCTTAAGGCTGATGGAGACCCAGTACTTC. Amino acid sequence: CASSLRLMETQYF.

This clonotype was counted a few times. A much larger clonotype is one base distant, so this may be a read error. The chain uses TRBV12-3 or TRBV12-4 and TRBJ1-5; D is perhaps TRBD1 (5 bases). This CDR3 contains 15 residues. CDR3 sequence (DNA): TGTGTCAGCAGTTTTTATAGGGGCCTTAATCAGCCCCAGCATTTT. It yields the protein CVSSFYRGLNQPQHF.

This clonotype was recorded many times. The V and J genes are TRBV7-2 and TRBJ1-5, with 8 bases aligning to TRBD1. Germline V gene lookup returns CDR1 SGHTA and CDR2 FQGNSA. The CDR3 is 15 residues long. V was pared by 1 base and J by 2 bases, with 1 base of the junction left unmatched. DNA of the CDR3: TGTGCCAGCAGCTTAGGGGGACAGGGCAATCAGCCCCAGCATTTT. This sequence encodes CASSLGGQGNQPQHF.

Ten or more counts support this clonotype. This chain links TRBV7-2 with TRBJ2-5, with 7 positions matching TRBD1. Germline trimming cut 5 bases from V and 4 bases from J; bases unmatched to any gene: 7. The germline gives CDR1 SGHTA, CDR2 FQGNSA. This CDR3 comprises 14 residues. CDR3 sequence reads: CASSPRDRAETQYF. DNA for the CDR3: TGTGCCAGCAGCCCCCGAGACAGGGCAGAGACCCAGTACTTC.

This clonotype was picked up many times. CDR3 sequence: CASSDFLTGPYEQYF. The CDR3 coding sequence is TGTGCCAGCAGTGACTTCTTGACGGGCCCCTACGAGCAGTACTTC. This rearrangement joins TRBV6-1 to TRBJ2-7; D gene unclear. The germline V gene encodes CDR1 MNHNS and CDR2 SASEGT. The CDR3 is made up of 15 amino acids. Trimming removed 3 bases from V and 2 bases from J, with 14 bases in between.

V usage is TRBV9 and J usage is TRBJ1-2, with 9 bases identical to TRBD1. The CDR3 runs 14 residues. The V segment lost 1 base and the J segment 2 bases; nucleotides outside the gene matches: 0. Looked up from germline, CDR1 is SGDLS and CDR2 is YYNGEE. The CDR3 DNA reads TGTGCCAGCAGCGTAACAGGGGGCAACTATGGCTACACCTTC. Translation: CASSVTGGNYGYTF.

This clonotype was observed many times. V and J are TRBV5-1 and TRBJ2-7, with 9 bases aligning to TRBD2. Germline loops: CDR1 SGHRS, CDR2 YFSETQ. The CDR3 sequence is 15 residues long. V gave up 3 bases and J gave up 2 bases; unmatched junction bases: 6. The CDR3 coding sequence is TGCGCCAGCAGCTCCCCGGGCGGGAGGGCCTACGAGCAGTACTTC. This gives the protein CASSSPGGRAYEQYF.

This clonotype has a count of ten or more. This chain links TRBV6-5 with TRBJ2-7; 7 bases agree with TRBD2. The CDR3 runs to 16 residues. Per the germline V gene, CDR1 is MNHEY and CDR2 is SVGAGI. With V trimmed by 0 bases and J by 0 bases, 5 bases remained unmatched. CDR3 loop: CASSYSKGLPSYEQYF. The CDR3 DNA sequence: TGTGCCAGCAGTTACTCGAAGGGACTACCCTCCTACGAGCAGTACTTC.